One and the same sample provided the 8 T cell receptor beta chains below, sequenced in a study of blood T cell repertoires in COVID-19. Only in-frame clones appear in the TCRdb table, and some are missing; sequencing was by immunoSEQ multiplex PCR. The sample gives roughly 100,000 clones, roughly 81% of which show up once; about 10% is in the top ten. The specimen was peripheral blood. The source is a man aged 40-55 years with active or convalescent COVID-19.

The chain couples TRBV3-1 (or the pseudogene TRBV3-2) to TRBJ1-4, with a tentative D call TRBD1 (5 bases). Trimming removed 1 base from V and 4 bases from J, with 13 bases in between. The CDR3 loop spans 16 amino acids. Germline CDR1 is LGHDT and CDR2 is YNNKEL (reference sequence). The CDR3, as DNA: TGTGCCAGCAGCCAAGCTGGGGCGGGGCTTAATGAAAAACTGTTTTTT. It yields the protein CASSQAGAGLNEKLFF.

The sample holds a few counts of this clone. CDR3 protein: CASRGQGTNEKLFF. CDR3 bases: TGTGCCAGCAGGGGGCAGGGAACTAATGAAAAACTGTTTTTT. The chain carries TRBV28 and TRBJ1-4; D is possibly TRBD1 (5 bases). V dropped 6 bases and J dropped 1 base, with 9 bases sitting between them. The germline V gene has CDR1 MDHEN and CDR2 SYDVKM. The CDR3 has 14 amino acids.

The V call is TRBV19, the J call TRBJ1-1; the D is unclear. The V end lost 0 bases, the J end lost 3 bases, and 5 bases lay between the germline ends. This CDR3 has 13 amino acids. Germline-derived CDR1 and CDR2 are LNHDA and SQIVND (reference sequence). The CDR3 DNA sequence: TGTGCCAGTAGTATAGACGGGGACACTGAAGCTTTCTTT. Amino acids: CASSIDGDTEAFF.

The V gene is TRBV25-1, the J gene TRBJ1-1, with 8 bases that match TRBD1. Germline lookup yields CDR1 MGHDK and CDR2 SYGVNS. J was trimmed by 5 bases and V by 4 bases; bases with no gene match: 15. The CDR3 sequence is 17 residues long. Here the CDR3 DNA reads TGTGCCAGCAGTGGTCTCCGGGACAGGACTTTTAGAACTGAAGCTTTCTTT. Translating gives CASSGLRDRTFRTEAFF.

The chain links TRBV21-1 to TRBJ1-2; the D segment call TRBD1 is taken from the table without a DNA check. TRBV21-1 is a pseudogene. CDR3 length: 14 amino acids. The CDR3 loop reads CASSKASTVCGYTF. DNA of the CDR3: TGTGCCAGCAGCAAAGCGTCGACAGTCTGTGGCTACACCTTC.

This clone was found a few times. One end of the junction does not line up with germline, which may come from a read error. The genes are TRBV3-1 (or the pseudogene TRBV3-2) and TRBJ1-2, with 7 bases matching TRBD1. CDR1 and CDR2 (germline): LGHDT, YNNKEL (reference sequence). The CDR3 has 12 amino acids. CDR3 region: CASSQYGTVIIF. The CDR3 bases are TGTGCCAGCAGCCAGTACGGGACAGTAATTATCTTC.

CDR3 loop: CASAPGGNQPQHF. Written as DNA, the CDR3 is TGTGCCTCGGCCCCGGGTGGCAATCAGCCCCAGCATTTT. The chain has TRBV30 and TRBJ1-5; the D is unclear. V lost 7 bases and J lost 2, with 12 bases in between. The germline V gene has CDR1 GTSNPN and CDR2 SVGIG (reference sequence). This CDR3 region has 13 residues.

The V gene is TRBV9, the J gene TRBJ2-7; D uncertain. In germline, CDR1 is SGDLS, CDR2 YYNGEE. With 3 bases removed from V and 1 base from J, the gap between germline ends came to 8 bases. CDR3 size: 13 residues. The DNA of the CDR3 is TGTGCCAGCAGCGGAACAGAGTCCTACGAGCAGTACTTC. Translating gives CASSGTESYEQYF.